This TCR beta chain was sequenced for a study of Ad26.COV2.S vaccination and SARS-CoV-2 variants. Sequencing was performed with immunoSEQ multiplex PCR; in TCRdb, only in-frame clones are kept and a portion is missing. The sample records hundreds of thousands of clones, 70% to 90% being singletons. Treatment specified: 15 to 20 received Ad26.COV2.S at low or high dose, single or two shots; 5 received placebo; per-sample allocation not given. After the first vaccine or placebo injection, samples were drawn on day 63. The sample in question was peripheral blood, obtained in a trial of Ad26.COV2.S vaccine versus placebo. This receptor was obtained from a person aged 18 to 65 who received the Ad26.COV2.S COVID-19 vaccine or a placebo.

The CDR3 DNA sequence: TGTGCCAGCAGTTTATTCGTGAACACTGAAGCTTTCTTT. It translates to CASSLFVNTEAFF. The chain couples TRBV12-3 or TRBV12-4 to TRBJ1-1; no definite D call. V was trimmed by 2 bases and J by 0 bases, leaving 4 bases between them. The CDR3 sequence is 13 residues long.